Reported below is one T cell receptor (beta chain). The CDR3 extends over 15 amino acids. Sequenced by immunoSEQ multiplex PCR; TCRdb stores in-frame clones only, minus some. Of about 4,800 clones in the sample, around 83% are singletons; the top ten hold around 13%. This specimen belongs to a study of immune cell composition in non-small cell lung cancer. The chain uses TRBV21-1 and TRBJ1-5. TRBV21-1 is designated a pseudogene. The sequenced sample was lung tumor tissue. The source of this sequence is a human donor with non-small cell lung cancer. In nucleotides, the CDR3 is TGTGCCAGCAGCCGCAGAGGGTTGAGCAATCAGCCCCAGCATTTT. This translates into CASSRRGLSNQPQHF.